The 21 T cell receptor beta chains in this list originate from one sample, sequenced in a study of CD8 T cells in ankylosing spondylitis. MiXCR, run by TCRdb on the 5' RACE reads, gives a single entry per CDR3 protein. The data hold approximately 250,000 distinct CDR3 sequences, with roughly 8% observed a single time. Sequences were obtained from blood, either unsorted or a sorted T cell fraction (not recorded which). These receptors were obtained from a female donor with ankylosing spondylitis or in good health (not recorded which).

This clonotype was picked up many times. V gene TRBV4-3 combines with J gene TRBJ2-1; the match to TRBD2 covers 7 bases. The germline CDR1 and CDR2 sequences are LGHNA and YSLEER. The J segment lost 3 bases and the V segment lost 4 bases, leaving 18 bases of the junction unmatched. CDR3 length: 19 residues. This CDR3 reads CASSLWASGQVGLYNEQFF. CDR3 nucleotide sequence: TGCGCCAGCAGCCTGTGGGCTAGCGGACAAGTGGGCCTCTACAATGAGCAGTTCTTC.

This clonotype appeared many times. The chain couples TRBV12-3 or TRBV12-4 to TRBJ2-5, with 9 nucleotides matching TRBD1. Germline trimming cut 4 bases from V and 4 bases from J; bases unmatched to any gene: 10. The CDR3 has 16 residues. The CDR3 DNA reads as TGTGCCAGCAGTTCCCCCGGGACAGGGAGAGGAGAGACCCAGTACTTC. Translated: CASSSPGTGRGETQYF.

This clonotype was recorded many times. The rearrangement uses TRBV12-3 or TRBV12-4 and TRBJ2-1, with 9 bases that match TRBD2. There are 14 residues in the CDR3. The trim removed 6 bases at V and 3 bases at J, leaving 3 bases unmatched. In nucleotides, the CDR3 is TGTGCCAGCAGCGCGACTAGCGGCTACAATGAGCAGTTCTTC. Protein: CASSATSGYNEQFF.

The rearrangement uses TRBV12-3 or TRBV12-4 and TRBJ2-6; D not certain. V lost 8 bases and J 0 bases, leaving 8 bases between the germline ends. The CDR3 is made up of 14 amino acids. The CDR3 DNA sequence: TGTGCCAGCGGGATGGGCTCTGGGGCCAACGTCCTGACTTTC. Translating it yields CASGMGSGANVLTF.

The CDR3 region has the DNA TGCAGTGCCCTCGGGGCCCAGGGCCCTGGGGCCAACGTCCTGACTTTC. Encoded protein: CSALGAQGPGANVLTF. J is TRBJ2-6 and V is TRBV20-1, with D perhaps TRBD1 or TRBD2 (5 bases each). The V end lost 6 bases, the J end lost 2 bases, and 17 bases lay between the germline ends. This CDR3 contains 16 residues. Germline loops: CDR1 DFQATT, CDR2 SNEGSKA (reference sequence).

This clonotype was detected only a few times. The chain carries TRBV13 and TRBJ1-2; D gene unclear. Germline loops: CDR1 PRHDT, CDR2 FYEKMQ (reference sequence). V was pared by 3 bases and J by 2 bases, with 7 bases between. This CDR3 region has 13 residues. CDR3 DNA: TGTGCCAGCAGCTTGGGAAGAAACTATGGCTACACCTTC. Its translation: CASSLGRNYGYTF.

At least ten counts were recorded for this clonotype. The gene calls are TRBV20-1 and TRBJ2-1, with 10 bases aligning to TRBD2. CDR1 and CDR2 (germline): DFQATT, SNEGSKA (reference sequence). The CDR3 extends over 13 amino acids. V shed 5 bases and J 2 bases; nucleotides not matched to a gene: 0. The CDR3 loop is CSALAGAYNEQFF. CDR3 in DNA: TGCAGTGCTCTAGCGGGAGCCTACAATGAGCAGTTCTTC.

This clonotype has ten or more counts. The chain recombines TRBV7-2 with TRBJ2-5; 7 bases fit TRBD2. Germline loops: CDR1 SGHTA, CDR2 FQGNSA. This CDR3 has 12 residues. Trimming at V came to 0 bases and at J to 12 bases, leaving 4 bases not matched to a gene. The CDR3 loop is CASSLAGGVKYF. Here the CDR3 DNA reads TGTGCCAGCAGCTTAGCGGGGGGGGTCAAGTACTTC.

This clonotype was seen at least ten times. V and J are TRBV12-3 or TRBV12-4 and TRBJ2-1, with 10 positions matching TRBD2. V trimming: 4 bases; J trimming: 9 bases; junction bases outside the gene matches: 9. This CDR3 contains 15 residues. CDR3: CASSCLAGVCREQFF. Written as DNA, the CDR3 is TGTGCCAGCAGTTGTCTAGCGGGAGTCTGTCGTGAGCAGTTCTTC.

The rearrangement joins TRBV5-6 to TRBJ2-3, with a weak D call TRBD2 (6 bases). CDR1 and CDR2 from the germline V gene are SGHDT and YYEEEE. V shed 4 bases and J shed 3 bases, with 15 bases lying between them. The length of the CDR3 is 15 residues. The CDR3 DNA sequence: TGTGCCAGCAGCCTTTTAGGGACTGGGACAGATACGCAGTATTTT. Encoded protein: CASSLLGTGTDTQYF.

This clonotype was recorded many times. One end of the junction is discordant with germline, which a read error may explain. The V call is TRBV18, the J call TRBJ2-1; D possibly corresponds to TRBD2 (5 bases). The CDR3 covers 14 residues. CDR1 is KGHSH and CDR2 is LQKENI in the germline V gene. The CDR3 loop is CASSSGNSYDEQFF. The CDR3 nucleotides are TGTGCCAGCTCGTCGGGAAACTCCTACGATGAGCAGTTCTTC.

The chain couples TRBV15 to TRBJ1-1; D not certain. The germline V and J ends were trimmed by 0 bases and 0 bases, with 5 bases remaining between them. Germline V CDR1 and CDR2: LNHNV, YYDKDF (reference sequence). The CDR3 runs to 14 residues. The CDR3 protein is CATSRDLMNTEAFF. In nucleotides, the CDR3 is TGTGCCACCAGCAGAGATCTCATGAACACTGAAGCTTTCTTT.

This clonotype has at least ten counts. The chain is built from TRBV4-3 and TRBJ2-1; D is possibly TRBD1 (6 bases). V lost 0 bases and J lost 2, with 8 bases in between. The CDR3 is 15 residues long. In germline, CDR1 is LGHNA, CDR2 YSLEER. CDR3 sequence reads: CASSQDRDTYNEQFF. The CDR3 DNA reads TGCGCCAGCAGCCAAGACAGGGACACCTACAATGAGCAGTTCTTC.

This clonotype was counted ten times or more. The rearrangement uses TRBV27 and TRBJ2-5; 11 bases match TRBD2. Germline CDR1 reads MNHEY; CDR2 reads SMNVEV (reference sequence). Trimming took 6 bases from V and 5 from J; bases not matched to a gene: 11. The CDR3 is 16 residues long. The CDR3, as DNA: TGTGCCAGCAGGGAGCATAGCGGGAGGGCCGGTGAGACCCAGTACTTC. It encodes CASREHSGRAGETQYF.

Many counts were recorded for this clonotype. This chain joins TRBV20-1 and TRBJ1-2, with 7 nucleotides matching TRBD1. Unmatched junction bases numbered 6, after V lost 6 bases and J lost 2 bases. This CDR3 region has 13 residues. Germline CDR1 is DFQATT and CDR2 is SNEGSKA (reference sequence). CDR3 amino acids: CSATTGDNYGYTF. The CDR3 DNA is TGCAGTGCCACAACAGGGGACAACTATGGCTACACCTTC.

This clonotype showed up just a few times. The chain combines TRBV11-2 with TRBJ2-7; D may match TRBD1 or TRBD2 (5 bases each). V dropped 6 bases and J dropped 7 bases, with 19 bases sitting between them. The CDR3 is 14 residues long. Germline V lookup: CDR1 SGHAT, CDR2 FQNNGV. Here the CDR3 reads CASRMGRTTMEQYF. Here the CDR3 DNA reads TGTGCCAGCAGAATGGGACGGACCACTATGGAGCAGTACTTC.

This clonotype was detected ten times or more. The CDR3, as DNA: TGCAGTGCCCCCGGACAGCTAGAGACCCAGTACTTC. Its translation is CSAPGQLETQYF. The rearrangement joins TRBV20-1 to TRBJ2-5; D possibly corresponds to TRBD1 (6 bases). The V end lost 6 bases, the J end lost 4 bases, and 12 bases lay between the germline ends. Germline-derived CDR1 and CDR2 are DFQATT and SNEGSKA (reference sequence). The CDR3 runs 12 residues.

This clonotype has ten or more counts. This chain links TRBV7-2 with TRBJ2-5; possible D gene TRBD2, 6 bases. The CDR3 is 15 residues long. Trimming shortened V by 1 base and J by 1 base, and 10 bases separated the two germline ends. Germline CDR1 is SGHTA and CDR2 is FQGNSA. In DNA, the CDR3 is TGTGCCAGCAGCTTAGGGTCTAGCGCCCAAGAGACCCAGTACTTC. Amino acids: CASSLGSSAQETQYF.

In its sample, this clonotype was seen many times. This chain connects TRBV25-1 to TRBJ2-7; 10 bases map to TRBD2. The CDR3 totals 16 residues. The J segment lost 0 bases and the V segment lost 5 bases, leaving 7 bases of the junction unmatched. The germline CDR1 and CDR2 sequences are MGHDK and SYGVNS. The CDR3 DNA reads as TGTGCCAGCAGTCGGTGGCCTAGCGGGGGCTCCTACGAGCAGTACTTC. This translates into CASSRWPSGGSYEQYF.

This clonotype was recorded many times. The chain combines TRBV20-1 with TRBJ2-7; D might be TRBD1 or TRBD2, each matching 6 bases. Deletions cut 2 bases from V and 1 base from J, with 15 bases between. Germline loops: CDR1 DFQATT, CDR2 SNEGSKA (reference sequence). This CDR3 comprises 15 residues. The CDR3 loop reads CSARNTGRSSYEQYF. CDR3 sequence (DNA): TGCAGTGCTAGAAATACAGGGAGGAGTTCCTACGAGCAGTACTTC.

The chain uses TRBV7-2 and TRBJ2-2, with 12 positions matching TRBD2. Germline loops: CDR1 SGHTA, CDR2 FQGNSA. This CDR3 spans 16 amino acids. J was trimmed by 5 bases and V by 5 bases; bases with no gene match: 6. Written as DNA, the CDR3 is TGTGCCAGCAGCGGAAGCCTAGCGGGAGGGACCGGGGAGCTGTTTTTT. Residues: CASSGSLAGGTGELFF.